The 28 T cell receptor beta chains in this list originate from one sample, sequenced in a study of T cell clonality in common variable immunodeficiency. Sequencing was performed with immunoSEQ multiplex PCR; in TCRdb, only in-frame clones are kept and a portion is missing. The sample holds fewer than 30,000 clones, and no clone turns up only once. These receptors are not linked to any known antigen. Findings and caveats of the study: Fewer deletions and N-nucleotide insertions were reportedly seen in common variable immunodeficiency TCR beta sequences.

Sample: peripheral blood mononuclear cells. The receptors stem from a human donor with common variable immunodeficiency.

For this clone: Sequencing ends 3 residues short of the CDR3 end; the germline J gene provides the rest. The J gene is TRBJ1-1, the V gene TRBV19; weak D call: TRBD1 (6 bases). The CDR3 is made up of 13 amino acids. Germline loops: CDR1 LNHDA, CDR2 SQIVND (reference sequence). V was cut by 6 bases and J by 5 bases, with 13 bases left in between. CDR3 residues: CASRQTGGTEAFF. The CDR3 bases that were read are TGTGCCAGTAGGCAGACAGGAGGGACTGAA.

This clone was detected only a few times. The read ends 3 residues early relative to the CDR3; the germline J gene fills the gap. This chain links TRBV18 with TRBJ2-7; 12 bases line up with TRBD2. The CDR3 is made up of 16 amino acids. CDR1 is KGHSH and CDR2 is LQKENI in the germline V gene. The V segment lost 0 bases and the J segment 2 bases; nucleotides outside the gene matches: 2. CDR3 sequence: CASSPPGLAGPYEQYF. Incomplete CDR3 DNA: TGTGCCAGCTCACCACCGGGACTAGCGGGTCCCTACGAG.

This clone turned up a few times. The read halts 3 residues ahead of the CDR3 end, with the missing end drawn from the germline J gene. V and J are TRBV20-1 and TRBJ1-5; the D is unclear. V shed 3 bases and J shed 6 bases, with 18 bases lying between them. The CDR3 contains 15 residues. The germline V gene has CDR1 DFQATT and CDR2 SNEGSKA (reference sequence). The CDR3: CSARVSAGLVQPQHF. The sequenced CDR3 bases are TGCAGTGCTAGGGTATCGGCGGGCCTTGTTCAGCCC.

This clone was seen ten or more times. The read terminates 3 residues before the CDR3 end, so the remaining end is supplied by the germline J gene. The J gene is TRBJ2-5, the V gene TRBV19, with TRBD1 matching over 7 bases. This CDR3 is built from 16 residues. Unmatched junction bases numbered 14, after V lost 6 bases and J lost 4 bases. Germline lookup yields CDR1 LNHDA and CDR2 SQIVND (reference sequence). Partial CDR3 DNA: TGTGCCAGTAGCCCGGGACAGAGAACAGGTAGAGAGACC. This codes for CASSPGQRTGRET. The CDR3 in full is CASSPGQRTGRETQYF.

This clone has at least ten counts. The read ends 3 residues before the CDR3 terminus; that terminus is restored from the germline J gene. This chain joins TRBV7-6 and TRBJ1-4; weak D call: TRBD1 (5 bases). The CDR3 runs 14 residues. Germline lookup yields CDR1 SGHVS and CDR2 FNYEAQ. V lost 5 bases, J lost 8 bases, and 15 bases lay in between. The sequenced part of the CDR3 DNA is TGTGCCAGCAGCGGGTTCCGGGAGGGGGAAAAA. Its translation: CASSGFREGEK. The whole CDR3 is CASSGFREGEKLFF.

This clone appeared many times. The sequenced fragment ends 3 residues before the CDR3 boundary, so the rest is inferred from the germline J gene. The chain uses TRBV19 and TRBJ2-1; 9 bases line up with TRBD2. CDR1 LNHDA and CDR2 SQIVND come from the germline V gene (reference sequence). V trimming: 7 bases; J trimming: 6 bases; junction bases outside the gene matches: 19. This CDR3 is built from 18 residues. CDR3 residues: CASTEAPGTSSRRNEQFF. The part of the CDR3 DNA that was read is TGTGCCAGTACCGAAGCGCCCGGGACTAGCTCCCGACGCAATGAG. The full variable domain, its missing parts supplied by reference TRBV19 and TRBJ2-1, is DGGITQSPKYLFRKEGQNVTLSCEQNLNHDAMYWYRQDPGQGLRLIYYSQIVNDFQKGDIAEGYSVSREKKESFPLTVTSAQKNPTAFYLCASTEAPGTSSRRNEQFFGPGTRLTVL.

This clone was seen only a few times. The read halts 3 residues ahead of the CDR3 end, with the missing end drawn from the germline J gene. The rearrangement joins TRBV5-1 to TRBJ2-7; TRBD2 matches 10 bases. Germline trimming cut 0 bases from V and 3 bases from J; bases unmatched to any gene: 6. CDR1 and CDR2 (germline): SGHRS, YFSETQ. This CDR3 is 16 amino acids long. CDR3 protein: CASSLGGPSGSYEQYF. The part of the CDR3 DNA that was read is TGCGCCAGCAGCTTGGGGGGGCCTAGCGGGAGCTACGAG.

This clone came up many times. Read coverage stops 3 residues before the CDR3 terminus; the germline J gene supplies the remainder. This chain uses TRBV12-3 or TRBV12-4 with TRBJ1-2; 10 nucleotides agree with TRBD1. The CDR3 sequence is 14 residues long. V shed 7 bases, J shed 4 bases, and the junction held 6 bases outside the gene matches. The CDR3 loop reads CASTLGTGVYGYTF. Incomplete CDR3 DNA: TGTGCCAGCACCCTAGGGACAGGGGTCTATGGC.

This clone showed up many times. Read coverage stops 3 residues before the CDR3 terminus; the germline J gene supplies the remainder. The chain is built from TRBV4-1 and TRBJ2-6; a possible D gene is TRBD2 (5 bases). CDR1 is MGHRA, CDR2 YSYEKL, per germline. V lost 8 bases to trimming and J lost 8 bases, with 13 bases between them. The CDR3 consists of 13 residues. The CDR3 reads CASAPGLSNVLTF. The part of the CDR3 DNA that was read is TGCGCCAGCGCGCCGGGGTTATCCAACGTC.

This clone has more than one count but fewer than ten. The CDR3 extends 3 residues past the end of the read, so its final part is completed from the germline J gene. This chain uses TRBV6-4 with TRBJ2-3; D gene ambiguous. Germline V CDR1 and CDR2: MRHNA, SNTAGT. Trimming removed 2 bases from V and 6 bases from J, with 9 bases in between. The CDR3 extends over 13 amino acids. The covered CDR3 bases are TGTGCCAGCAGTGACGGCAGCGCTGATACG. Translated, it gives CASSDGSADT. The CDR3 as a whole reads CASSDGSADTQYF.

Many counts were recorded for this clone. The read gets to within 3 residues of the CDR3 end, and the germline J gene fills in the rest. This chain connects TRBV29-1 to TRBJ2-2; D is possibly TRBD2 (5 bases). Germline CDR1 is SQVTM and CDR2 is ANQGSEA. V gave up 4 bases and J gave up 8 bases, with 14 bases separating them. The CDR3 runs 13 residues. CDR3 region: CSVARVKSGELFF. Incomplete CDR3 DNA: TGCAGCGTTGCGAGGGTCAAATCGGGGGAG.

This clone has ten or more counts. From the germline J gene comes the end of the CDR3, since the read stops 3 residues before it. V and J are TRBV7-9 and TRBJ1-4; 9 nucleotides line up with TRBD1. Per germline, CDR1 SEHNR and CDR2 FQNEAQ (reference sequence). The CDR3 has 15 residues. The J segment lost 8 bases and the V segment lost 5 bases, leaving 9 bases of the junction unmatched. The sequenced CDR3 bases are TGTGCCAGCAGCGACTTGGGACAGGGAGGAGAAAAA. As protein: CASSDLGQGGEK. The whole CDR3 reads CASSDLGQGGEKLFF.

This clone was counted between two and nine times. The CDR3 end lies 3 residues beyond the end of the read and is filled in from the germline J gene. This chain uses TRBV5-1 with TRBJ2-5; D ambiguous. This CDR3 has 13 amino acids. The V gene lost 0 bases and the J gene lost 1 base, with 4 bases spanning the gap. Germline V lookup: CDR1 SGHRS, CDR2 YFSETQ. CDR3 amino acids: CASSLASQETQYF. The DNA read from the CDR3 is TGCGCCAGCAGCTTGGCGTCCCAAGAGACC.

This clone was detected many times. This chain's CDR3 is CASSLGQGFWNSLVYTSYEQYF. CDR3 bases read: TGCGCCAGCAGCTTAGGACAGGGTTTTTGGAACTCTCTTGTGTATACCTCCTACGAG. The genes are TRBV5-1 and TRBJ2-7; TRBD1 matches at 8 bases. The read falls 3 residues short of the CDR3 end, and the missing part is taken from the germline J gene. Germline values: CDR1 SGHRS, CDR2 YFSETQ. V lost 2 bases, J lost 0 bases, and 25 bases stayed unmatched. This CDR3 has 22 residues.

Of note for this clone: The missing CDR3 end, 3 residues past where the read stops, is filled in from the germline J gene. J is TRBJ2-2 and V is TRBV19; 9 nucleotides match TRBD2. V was clipped by 6 bases and J by 5 bases; unmatched bases: 4. Per germline, CDR1 LNHDA and CDR2 SQIVND (reference sequence). The CDR3 totals 14 residues. The DNA read from the CDR3 is TGTGCCAGTAGGGCTAGCGGGAATACCGGGGAG. This gives the protein CASRASGNTGE. In full, the CDR3 is CASRASGNTGELFF.

Concerning this clone itself: The read ends 3 residues shy of where the CDR3 ends; the end is completed using the germline J gene. The chain links TRBV18 to TRBJ2-5; D is unclear. The germline CDR1 and CDR2 sequences are KGHSH and LQKENI. The CDR3 totals 13 residues. V lost 11 bases to trimming and J lost 4 bases, with 17 bases between them. The CDR3 loop reads CASNIALPETQYF. Partial CDR3 DNA: TGTGCCTCCAACATAGCTTTACCAGAGACC.

For this clone: Read sequence stops 3 residues before the CDR3 end, and the germline J gene provides the missing end. The chain links TRBV2 to TRBJ1-2; 8 nucleotides agree with TRBD1. The CDR3 is 17 amino acids. Germline CDR1 reads SNHLY; CDR2 reads FYNNEI. Trimming removed 4 bases from V and 4 bases from J; junction bases left unmatched: 14. The part of the CDR3 DNA that was read is TGTGCCAGCAGTGTTCCTCGGCAGGGGGCGCGACGCTATGGC. Protein sequence: CASSVPRQGARRYG. The entire CDR3 is CASSVPRQGARRYGYTF. The full variable domain, with the rest looked up from reference TRBV2 and TRBJ1-2, is EPEVTQTPSHQVTQMGQEVILRCVPISNHLYFYWYRQILGQKVEFLVSFYNNEISEKSEIFDDQFSVERPDGSNFTLKIRSTKLEDSAMYFCASSVPRQGARRYGYTFGSGTRLTVV.

The sample holds a few counts of this clone. With the read ending 3 residues before the CDR3 end, the germline J gene is used to fill in that end. This chain uses TRBV18 with TRBJ2-7, with 11 positions matching TRBD1. The CDR3 sequence is 15 residues long. The J segment lost 6 bases and the V segment lost 2 bases, leaving 6 bases of the junction unmatched. Germline CDR1 is KGHSH and CDR2 is LQKENI. This CDR3 reads CASSPNTGTGGEQYF. The DNA read from the CDR3 is TGTGCCAGCTCACCAAATACCGGGACAGGGGGCGAG.

Incomplete CDR3 DNA: TGCGCCAGCAGCTTGGGACTAGCGGGAGATTACAATGAG. Protein sequence: CASSLGLAGDYNE. The whole CDR3 protein reads CASSLGLAGDYNEQFF. The chain carries TRBV5-1 and TRBJ2-1, with 12 bases that match TRBD2. The sequenced fragment ends 3 residues before the CDR3 boundary, so the rest is inferred from the germline J gene. Germline CDR1 is SGHRS and CDR2 is YFSETQ. Losses at the gene ends were 0 bases for V and 4 bases for J; bases not matched to a gene: 2. The CDR3 extends over 16 amino acids.

This clone was seen more than once but under ten times. Sequencing ends 3 residues short of the CDR3 end; the germline J gene provides the rest. The chain recombines TRBV30 with TRBJ1-5; D call uncertain. Germline CDR1 reads GTSNPN; CDR2 reads SVGIG (reference sequence). The V and J ends lost 0 bases and 2 bases respectively, with 11 bases between them. The CDR3 loop spans 15 amino acids. CDR3 sequence: CAWSVRGWGNQPQHF. The CDR3 DNA, read in part, is TGTGCCTGGAGTGTACGAGGGTGGGGCAATCAGCCC.

This clone was found a few times. The read gets to within 3 residues of the CDR3 end, and the germline J gene fills in the rest. The chain combines TRBV7-6 with TRBJ2-7; 8 bases agree with TRBD2. The V gene end was trimmed by 0 bases and the J gene end by 6 bases; junction bases not matched to a gene: 10. Germline loops: CDR1 SGHVS, CDR2 FNYEAQ. This CDR3 is built from 16 residues. CDR3 DNA (partial): TGTGCCAGCAGCTTAGCGCGGGGGGCCAGTCAATCCGAG. Translating gives CASSLARGASQSE. The full CDR3 protein is CASSLARGASQSEQYF.

This clone was seen repeatedly, ten times or more. The read stops 3 residues short of the end of the CDR3; the missing end is completed from the germline J gene. This chain joins TRBV20-1 and TRBJ2-5, with unresolved D. The CDR3 length is 13 residues. Trimming took 3 bases from V and 4 from J, leaving 12 bases between them. Germline V gene sequence: CDR1 DFQATT, CDR2 SNEGSKA (reference sequence). CDR3 bases read: TGCAGTGCTAGTGCTTCGGGTACAGAGACC. Amino acids: CSASASGTET. The whole CDR3 sequence reads CSASASGTETQYF.

Worth noting for this clone: The read comes to an end 3 residues before the CDR3 does, leaving the germline J gene to fill in the end. The chain uses TRBV5-1 and TRBJ2-7, with TRBD1 as a possible D gene (5 bases). Germline loops: CDR1 SGHRS, CDR2 YFSETQ. The CDR3 loop spans 15 amino acids. The V end lost 4 bases, the J end lost 6 bases, and 20 bases lay between the germline ends. CDR3 DNA, as far as it was read: TGCGCCAGCAGCCGTGAAAGTAGTAGGGGCTCCGAG. Translating gives CASSRESSRGSE. The whole CDR3 region reads CASSRESSRGSEQYF.

Ten or more counts support this clone. The missing CDR3 end, 3 residues past where the read stops, is filled in from the germline J gene. This chain uses TRBV28 with TRBJ2-1, with 14 bases fitting TRBD2. Unmatched junction bases numbered 6, after V lost 5 bases and J lost 6 bases. CDR3 length: 16 residues. Germline V gene sequence: CDR1 MDHEN, CDR2 SYDVKM. CDR3 amino acids: CASSNLGTSGSNEQFF. The CDR3 DNA, read in part, is TGTGCCAGCAGTAACCTCGGGACTAGCGGGAGCAATGAG.

This clone was found a few times. The same CDR3 arises from other DNA sequences in this sample as well. The CDR3 reads CASSPGRGTGGSYEQYF. Partial CDR3 DNA: TGTGCCAGCTCACCGGGTCGTGGGACAGGAGGCTCCTACGAG. This chain joins TRBV18 and TRBJ2-7, with 8 bases that match TRBD1. The read finishes 3 residues shy of the CDR3 end, and the germline J gene is used to complete it. This CDR3 has 17 residues. Unmatched junction bases numbered 10, after V lost 3 bases and J lost 0 bases. Per the germline V gene, CDR1 is KGHSH and CDR2 is LQKENI.

This clone was observed at least ten times. The CDR3 end lies 3 residues beyond the end of the read and is filled in from the germline J gene. V and J are TRBV18 and TRBJ1-3; unclear D gene. Per germline, CDR1 KGHSH and CDR2 LQKENI. The CDR3 sequence is 15 residues long. V dropped 2 bases and J dropped 4 bases, with 12 bases sitting between them. The sequenced CDR3 bases are TGTGCCAGCTCACCAAGCGGCGTCGGGGGAAACACC. Its protein product is CASSPSGVGGNT. The entire CDR3 reads CASSPSGVGGNTIYF.

This clone was recorded at least ten times. The CDR3 protein is CASSESAETYNEQFF. The sequenced part of the CDR3 DNA is TGTGCCAGCAGTGAATCGGCGGAAACCTACAATGAG. The chain recombines TRBV6-1 with TRBJ2-1; no definite D call. The CDR3 extends 3 residues past the end of the read, so its final part is completed from the germline J gene. Trimming cost V 2 bases and J 2 bases, with 10 bases left between them. This CDR3 has 15 amino acids. CDR1 is MNHNS, CDR2 SASEGT, per germline.

Of note for this clone: The read falls 3 residues short of the CDR3 end, and the missing part is taken from the germline J gene. This chain joins TRBV19 and TRBJ2-3; 7 bases map to TRBD1. Germline-derived CDR1 and CDR2 are LNHDA and SQIVND (reference sequence). The CDR3 totals 17 residues. The V gene end was trimmed by 3 bases and the J gene end by 5 bases; junction bases not matched to a gene: 14. The sequenced part of the CDR3 DNA is TGTGCCAGTAGTATTCTTTCCCGGACAGGCCCCCGAGATACG. Translation: CASSILSRTGPRDT. The CDR3 as a whole reads CASSILSRTGPRDTQYF.